This TCR beta chain was sequenced in a study of blood T cell repertoires in COVID-19 (dated by TCRdb to about 2020). For context, the study as a whole: Samples from collaborators originated in the United States, Italy and Spain and spanned both the acute and convalescent phases of COVID-19. The prospective study material was composed of cDNA or gDNA derived from T cells, B-cell-depleted T cells, or PBMCs. Deeply sampled blood TCRbeta repertoires from subjects exposed to, actively infected with, or recovered from COVID-19 were included in the dataset. The repertoires were made available in a free public database intended to serve as a resource for research on the immune response to SARS-CoV-2. Samples were obtained from the ongoing ImmuneRACE study (first 160 participants) and from about 1,300 subjects provided by 6 global collaborators. The sample metadata nearly always contained a de-identified subject ID, COVID-19 status, age in years and sex. HLA class I and class II types, where available, came from metadata supplied by the sample provider rather than from assay-based typing.

V was cut back by 8 bases and J by 8 bases, leaving a gap of 15 bases between them. The CDR3 contains 12 residues, cysteine and phenylalanine counted. The entry retains the CDR3 DNA only, 36 bases that are in frame from base 1. Turning to this clone: This clone's antigen is unknown. Per-nucleotide qualities are absent, and no much larger clonotype sits a single base away.

The immunoSEQ Assay, a bias-controlled multiplex PCR, was used to amplify TCRbeta CDR3 regions from genomic DNA. For the original study's pipeline: Nucleated cell counts per sample were estimated from amplification of reference gene primers within the assay. To quantify the absolute abundance of each unique TCRbeta CDR3 rearrangement, sequence reads were collapsed and filtered. For each sample, productive Simpson clonality was calculated by taking the square root of Simpson's diversity index across productive rearrangements. The source is immuneACCESS, and TCRdb retained only in-frame sequences with V and J called. Part of the clones is not carried over; for the studies checked, unresolved V genes explain less than half of this, and the remainder is unexplained. D and trimming come from the DNA, and the V and J calls and clone size come from that table. The sample table shows under 450,000 clones, and approximately 88% are seen once. The ten largest clones capture roughly 12% of the sample.

At one collaborating source in Seattle, patients were enrolled during active infection and were followed longitudinally through the course of disease. Whole blood was collected in K2EDTA tubes by collaborating institutions according to the institutions' own protocols. For TCRbeta analysis, collaborators shipped samples as frozen whole blood, isolated PBMCs, or DNA extracted from either of those sample types. On the study overall, not on this receptor specifically: How much clinical and demographic metadata was included differed by source and by participant, and the metadata was provided uncurated.

The chain is encoded by TRBV12-3 or TRBV12-4 joined to TRBJ1-2; TRBD1 is a weak D gene call, 5 bases matching. Sequenced input: peripheral blood. The origin of this receptor is a woman aged 45 to 65 with COVID-19, enrolled during active disease. For the CDR3, the sequence is CASSRGAHGYTF. Read as DNA, the sequence is TGTGCCAGCTCGCGTGGGGCGCACGGCTACACCTTC.